Listed here are 5 T cell receptor beta chains from one sample, sequenced in a study of follicular helper T cells after annual influenza vaccination. Profiling relied on immunoSEQ multiplex PCR, and the TCRdb table lists in-frame clones only, not all of them. Of about 14,000 clones in the sample, approximately 84% were seen once. Time point defined: 2014-2015 season, pre-vaccination. The starting material was CXCR5- memory CD4+ T cells sorted from blood, obtained on the day of influenza vaccination. The source is an adult who received the influenza vaccine.

The chain uses TRBV5-1 and TRBJ1-4, with D possibly being TRBD1 (6 bases). CDR1 and CDR2 from the germline V gene are SGHRS and YFSETQ. Trimming cost V 4 bases and J 7 bases, with 17 bases left between them. The CDR3 covers 15 residues. CDR3 region: CASSPETGAGEKLFF. The CDR3 DNA is TGCGCCAGCAGCCCCGAGACGGGGGCGGGTGAAAAACTGTTTTTT.

The V gene is TRBV30, the J gene TRBJ2-2; D is perhaps TRBD1 or TRBD2 (5 bases each). Germline lookup yields CDR1 GTSNPN and CDR2 SVGIG (reference sequence). The CDR3 contains 15 residues. V dropped 0 bases and J dropped 4 bases, with 12 bases sitting between them. Here the CDR3 reads CAWSVWRGATGELFF. Here the CDR3 DNA reads TGTGCCTGGAGTGTTTGGAGAGGGGCCACCGGGGAGCTGTTTTTT.

The chain couples TRBV30 to TRBJ2-7; D unresolved. Germline CDR1 reads GTSNPN; CDR2 reads SVGIG (reference sequence). Trimming cost V 7 bases and J 6 bases, with 16 bases left between them. CDR3 length: 12 amino acids. The DNA of the CDR3 is TGTGCCTCGCCGGGCCCCGGCTTCGAGCAGTACTTC. Translation: CASPGPGFEQYF. Supplemented by reference TRBV30 and TRBJ2-7, the full variable domain reads SQTIHQWPATLVQPVGSPLSLECTVEGTSNPNLYWYRQAAGRGLQLLFYSVGIGQISSEVPQNLSASRPQDRQFILSSKKLLLSDSGFYLCASPGPGFEQYFGPGTRLTVT.

This clone is a singleton in its sample. DNA for the CDR3: TGTGCCAGCTCTGAAGGGTCAGATACGCAGTATTTT. Translated: CASSEGSDTQYF. The chain employs TRBV28 and TRBJ2-3; no clear D. This CDR3 spans 12 amino acids. V lost 8 bases, J lost 4 bases, and 10 bases lay in between. The germline CDR1 and CDR2 sequences are MDHEN and SYDVKM.

The genes are TRBV28 and TRBJ2-7; TRBD1 matches at 7 bases. CDR3 length: 16 residues. Germline assignment: CDR1 MDHEN and CDR2 SYDVKM. V lost 4 bases to trimming and J lost 3 bases; unmatched junction nucleotides: 12. The CDR3 DNA follows: TGTGCCAGCAGTTCCGCGGCCGCCCGGGACAGCTACGAGCAGTACTTC. This sequence encodes CASSSAAARDSYEQYF.